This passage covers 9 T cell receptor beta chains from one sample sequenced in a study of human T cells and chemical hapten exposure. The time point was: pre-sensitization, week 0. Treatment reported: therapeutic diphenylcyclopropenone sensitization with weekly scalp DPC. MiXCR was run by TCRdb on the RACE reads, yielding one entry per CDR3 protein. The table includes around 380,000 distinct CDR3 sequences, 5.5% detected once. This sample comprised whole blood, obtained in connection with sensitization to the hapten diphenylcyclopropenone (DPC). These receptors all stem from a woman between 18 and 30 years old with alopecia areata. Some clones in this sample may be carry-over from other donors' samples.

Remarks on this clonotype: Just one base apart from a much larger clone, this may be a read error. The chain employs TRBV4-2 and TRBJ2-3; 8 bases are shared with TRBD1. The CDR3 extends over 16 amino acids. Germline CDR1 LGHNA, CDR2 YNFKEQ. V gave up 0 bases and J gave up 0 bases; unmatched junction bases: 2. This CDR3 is CASSQEDRVSTDTQYF. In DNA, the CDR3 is TGTGCCAGCAGCCAAGAGGACAGGGTTAGCACAGATACGCAGTATTTT.

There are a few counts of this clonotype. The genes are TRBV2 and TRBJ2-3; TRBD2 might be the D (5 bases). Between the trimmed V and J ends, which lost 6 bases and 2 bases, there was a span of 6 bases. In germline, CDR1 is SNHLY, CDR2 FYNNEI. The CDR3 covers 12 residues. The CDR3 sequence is CASSGDTDTQYF. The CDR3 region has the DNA TGTGCCAGCAGCGGGGACACAGATACGCAGTATTTT.

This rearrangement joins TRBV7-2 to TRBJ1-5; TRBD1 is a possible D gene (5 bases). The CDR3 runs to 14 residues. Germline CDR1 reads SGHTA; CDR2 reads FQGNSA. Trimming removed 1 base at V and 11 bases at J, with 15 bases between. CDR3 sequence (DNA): TGTGCCAGCAGCTTAGATCAGGGAGTCTCAACCCAGCATTTT. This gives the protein CASSLDQGVSTQHF.

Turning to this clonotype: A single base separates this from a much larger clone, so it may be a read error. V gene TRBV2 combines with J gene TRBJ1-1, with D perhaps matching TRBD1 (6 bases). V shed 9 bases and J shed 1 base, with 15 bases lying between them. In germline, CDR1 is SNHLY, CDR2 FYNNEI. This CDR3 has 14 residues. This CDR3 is CARRGVRGNTEAFF. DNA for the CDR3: TGTGCCAGAAGAGGGGTCAGGGGGAACACTGAAGCTTTCTTT.

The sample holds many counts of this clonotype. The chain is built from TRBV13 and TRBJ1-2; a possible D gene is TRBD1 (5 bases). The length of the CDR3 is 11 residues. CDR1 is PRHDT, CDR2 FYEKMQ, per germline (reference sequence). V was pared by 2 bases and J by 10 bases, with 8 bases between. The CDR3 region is CASSLTGNYTF. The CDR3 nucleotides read TGTGCCAGCAGCTTAACAGGAAACTACACCTTC.

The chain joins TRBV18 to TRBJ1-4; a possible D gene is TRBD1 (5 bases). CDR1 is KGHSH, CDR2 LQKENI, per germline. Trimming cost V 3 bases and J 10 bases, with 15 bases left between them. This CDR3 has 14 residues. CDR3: CASSPGPVLGKLFF. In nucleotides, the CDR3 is TGTGCCAGCTCACCGGGACCCGTTTTGGGAAAACTGTTTTTT.

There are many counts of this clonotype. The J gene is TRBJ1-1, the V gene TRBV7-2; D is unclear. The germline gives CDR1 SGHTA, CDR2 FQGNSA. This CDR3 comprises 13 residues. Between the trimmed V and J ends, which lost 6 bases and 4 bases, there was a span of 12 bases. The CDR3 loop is CASSYIGVTEAFF. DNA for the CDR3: TGTGCCAGCAGTTATATTGGGGTCACTGAAGCTTTCTTT. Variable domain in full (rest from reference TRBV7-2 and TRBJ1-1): GAGVSQSPSNKVTEKGKDVELRCDPISGHTALYWYRQSLGQGLEFLIYFQGNSAPDKSGLPSDRFSAERTGGSVSTLTIQRTQQEDSAVYLCASSYIGVTEAFFGQGTRLTVV.

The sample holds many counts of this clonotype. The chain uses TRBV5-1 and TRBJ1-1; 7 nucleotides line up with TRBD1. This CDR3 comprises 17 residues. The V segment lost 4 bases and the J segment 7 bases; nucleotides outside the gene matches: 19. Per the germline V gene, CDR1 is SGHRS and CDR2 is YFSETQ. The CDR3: CASSPGFGTVEQVEAFF. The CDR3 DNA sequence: TGCGCCAGCAGCCCAGGATTCGGGACAGTAGAACAGGTTGAAGCTTTCTTT.

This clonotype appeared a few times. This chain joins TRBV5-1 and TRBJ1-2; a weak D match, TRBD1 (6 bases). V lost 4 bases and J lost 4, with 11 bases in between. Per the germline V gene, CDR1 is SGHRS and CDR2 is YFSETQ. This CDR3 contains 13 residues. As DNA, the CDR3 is TGCGCCAGCAGCATCGACAGGACCTATGGCTACACCTTC. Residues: CASSIDRTYGYTF.